The sequence of this T cell receptor beta chain was determined in a study of follicular helper T cells after annual influenza vaccination. Time point: 2015-2016 season, 7 days after influenza vaccination. This CDR3 is 15 amino acids long. Germline CDR1 reads SEHNR; CDR2 reads FQNEAQ (reference sequence). Trimming stripped 2 bases from V and 0 bases from J, with 8 bases between. Study-wide results and limits: Each annual vaccination recalled recurring oligoclonal ICOS+CD38+ cTfh clonotypes.

Clones were read by immunoSEQ multiplex PCR, and TCRdb kept only the in-frame ones, dropping some. Here the sample spans about 6,800 clones, 70% to 90% being singletons. Concerning this clone: No antigen is known for it.

The J gene is TRBJ2-1, the V gene TRBV7-9; possible D gene TRBD2, 6 bases. Sequencing used CXCR5+ CD38- circulating T follicular helper cells from blood, obtained 7 days after influenza vaccination. Indicated subset: circulating Tfh, non-naive CD4+CXCR5+PD-1+ (ICOS+CD38+ or ICOS-CD38-). This TCR was recovered from an adult who received the influenza vaccine. CDR3 region: CASSLYGSSYNEQFF. The CDR3 DNA is TGTGCCAGCAGCTTATACGGGAGCTCCTACAATGAGCAGTTCTTC.